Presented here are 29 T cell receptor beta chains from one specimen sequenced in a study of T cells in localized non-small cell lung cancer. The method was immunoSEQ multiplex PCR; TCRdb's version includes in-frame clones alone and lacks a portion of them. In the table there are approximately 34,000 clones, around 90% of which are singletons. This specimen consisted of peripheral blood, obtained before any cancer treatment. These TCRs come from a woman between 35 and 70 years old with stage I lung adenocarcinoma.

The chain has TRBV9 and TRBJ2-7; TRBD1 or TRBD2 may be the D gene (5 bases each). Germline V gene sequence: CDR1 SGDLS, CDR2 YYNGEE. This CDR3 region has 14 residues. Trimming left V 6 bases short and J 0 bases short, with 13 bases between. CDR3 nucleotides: TGTGCCAGCACCCGTGGGGGAAGCTCCTACGAGCAGTACTTC. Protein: CASTRGGSSYEQYF.

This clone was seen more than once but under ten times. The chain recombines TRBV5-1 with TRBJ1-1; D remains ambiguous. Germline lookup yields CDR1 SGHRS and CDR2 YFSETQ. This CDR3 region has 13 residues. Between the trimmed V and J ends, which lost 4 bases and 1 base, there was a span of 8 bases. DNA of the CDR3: TGCGCCAGCAGCCCACACACGAACACTGAAGCTTTCTTT. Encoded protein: CASSPHTNTEAFF.

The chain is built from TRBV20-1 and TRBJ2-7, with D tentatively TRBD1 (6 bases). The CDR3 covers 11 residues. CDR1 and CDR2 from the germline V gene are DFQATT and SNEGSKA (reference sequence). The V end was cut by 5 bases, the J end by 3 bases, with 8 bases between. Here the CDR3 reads CSAGGHYEQYF. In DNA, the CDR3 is TGCAGTGCTGGGGGCCACTACGAGCAGTACTTC.

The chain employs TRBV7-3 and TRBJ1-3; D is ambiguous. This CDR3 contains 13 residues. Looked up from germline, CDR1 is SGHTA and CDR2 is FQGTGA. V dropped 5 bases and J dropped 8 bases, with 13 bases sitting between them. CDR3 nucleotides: TGTGCCAGCAGCATGGACCGGTGGGACACCATATATTTT. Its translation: CASSMDRWDTIYF.

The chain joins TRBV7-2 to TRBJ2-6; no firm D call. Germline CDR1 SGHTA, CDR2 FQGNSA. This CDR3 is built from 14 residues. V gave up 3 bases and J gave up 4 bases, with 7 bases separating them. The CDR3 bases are TGTGCCAGCAGCTTTGGCCCAGGGGCCAACGTCCTGACTTTC. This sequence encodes CASSFGPGANVLTF.

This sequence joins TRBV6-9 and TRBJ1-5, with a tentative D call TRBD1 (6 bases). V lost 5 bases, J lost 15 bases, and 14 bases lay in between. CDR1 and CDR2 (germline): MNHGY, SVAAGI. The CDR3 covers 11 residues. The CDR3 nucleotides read TGTGCCAGCAGTGGGGAGGGGGGGTGGCATTTT. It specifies CASSGEGGWHF.

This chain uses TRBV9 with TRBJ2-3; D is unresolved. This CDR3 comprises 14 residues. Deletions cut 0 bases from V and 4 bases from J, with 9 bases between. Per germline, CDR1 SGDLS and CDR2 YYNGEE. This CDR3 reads CASSVAPDADTQYF. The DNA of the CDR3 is TGTGCCAGCAGCGTAGCGCCAGACGCAGATACGCAGTATTTT.

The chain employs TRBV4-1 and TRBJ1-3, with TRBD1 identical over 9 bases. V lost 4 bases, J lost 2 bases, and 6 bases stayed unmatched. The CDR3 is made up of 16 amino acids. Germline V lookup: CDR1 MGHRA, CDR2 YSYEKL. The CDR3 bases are TGCGCCAGCAGCCGGGACAGGGACCCGCCTGGAAACACCATATATTTT. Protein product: CASSRDRDPPGNTIYF.

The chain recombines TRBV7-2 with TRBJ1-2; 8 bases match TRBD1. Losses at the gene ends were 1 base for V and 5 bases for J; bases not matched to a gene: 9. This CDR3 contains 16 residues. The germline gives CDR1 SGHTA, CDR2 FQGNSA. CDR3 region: CASSLGRTGLGYGYTF. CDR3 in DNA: TGTGCCAGCAGCTTAGGCCGGACAGGGCTCGGGTATGGCTACACCTTC.

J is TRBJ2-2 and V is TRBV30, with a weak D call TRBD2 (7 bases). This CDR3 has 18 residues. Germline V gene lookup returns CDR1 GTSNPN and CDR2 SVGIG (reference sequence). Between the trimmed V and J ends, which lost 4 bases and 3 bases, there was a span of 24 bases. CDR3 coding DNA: TGTGCCTGGAACCGGGGGGCGCCCCCTAACCTTTACACCGGGGAGCTGTTTTTT. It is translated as CAWNRGAPPNLYTGELFF.

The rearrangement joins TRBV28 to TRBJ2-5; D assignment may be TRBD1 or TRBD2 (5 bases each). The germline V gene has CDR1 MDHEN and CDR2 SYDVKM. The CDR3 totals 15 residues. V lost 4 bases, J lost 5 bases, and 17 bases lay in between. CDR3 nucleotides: TGTGCCAGCAGTTCCGCCCCGTCGGGGCGGGAGACCCAGTACTTC. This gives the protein CASSSAPSGRETQYF.

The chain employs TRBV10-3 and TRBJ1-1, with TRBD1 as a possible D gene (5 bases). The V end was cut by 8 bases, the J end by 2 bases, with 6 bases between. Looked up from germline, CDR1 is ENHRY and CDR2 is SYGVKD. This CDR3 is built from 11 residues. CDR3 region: CAIRDNTEAFF. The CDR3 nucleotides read TGTGCCATCCGGGACAACACTGAAGCTTTCTTT.

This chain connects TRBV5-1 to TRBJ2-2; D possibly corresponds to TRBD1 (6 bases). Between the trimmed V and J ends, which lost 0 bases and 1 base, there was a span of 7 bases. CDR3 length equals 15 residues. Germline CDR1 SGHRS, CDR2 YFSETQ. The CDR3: CASSLATGNTGELFF. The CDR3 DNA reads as TGCGCCAGCAGCTTGGCGACAGGGAACACCGGGGAGCTGTTTTTT.

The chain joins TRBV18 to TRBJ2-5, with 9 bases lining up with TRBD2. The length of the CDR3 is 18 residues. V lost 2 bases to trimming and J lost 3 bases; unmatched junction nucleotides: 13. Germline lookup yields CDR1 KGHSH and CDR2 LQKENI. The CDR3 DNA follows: TGTGCCAGCTCACCAGGAGGCGGGGGGGCCTTTCGAGAAGAGACCCAGTACTTC. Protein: CASSPGGGGAFREETQYF.

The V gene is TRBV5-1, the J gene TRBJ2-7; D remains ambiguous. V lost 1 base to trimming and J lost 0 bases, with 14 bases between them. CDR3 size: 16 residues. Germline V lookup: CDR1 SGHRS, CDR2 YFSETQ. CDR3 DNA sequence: TGCGCCAGCAGCTTGAATCTGTGGGCAGACTCCTACGAGCAGTACTTC. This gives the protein CASSLNLWADSYEQYF. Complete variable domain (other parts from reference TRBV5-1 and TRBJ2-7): KAGVTQTPRYLIKTRGQQVTLSCSPISGHRSVSWYQQTPGQGLQFLFEYFSETQRNKGNFPGRFSGRQFSNSRSEMNVSTLELGDSALYLCASSLNLWADSYEQYFGPGTRLTVT.

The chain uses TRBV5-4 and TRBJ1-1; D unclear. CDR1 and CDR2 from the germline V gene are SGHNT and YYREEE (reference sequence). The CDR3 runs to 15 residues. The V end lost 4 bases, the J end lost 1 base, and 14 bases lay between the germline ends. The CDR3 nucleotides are TGTGCCAGCAGCCTGTCGGCCCGGTCGAACACTGAAGCTTTCTTT. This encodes CASSLSARSNTEAFF.

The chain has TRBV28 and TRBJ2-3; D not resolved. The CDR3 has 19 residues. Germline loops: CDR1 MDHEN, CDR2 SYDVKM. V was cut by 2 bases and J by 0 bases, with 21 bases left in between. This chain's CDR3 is CASSLRKGRNRPSTDTQYF. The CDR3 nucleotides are TGTGCCAGCAGTTTAAGAAAGGGTCGGAACCGTCCAAGCACAGATACGCAGTATTTT.

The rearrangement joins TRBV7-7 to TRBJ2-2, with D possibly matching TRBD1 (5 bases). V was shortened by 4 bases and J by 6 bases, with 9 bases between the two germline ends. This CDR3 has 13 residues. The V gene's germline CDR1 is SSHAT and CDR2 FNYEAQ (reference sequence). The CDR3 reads CASSSQESGELFF. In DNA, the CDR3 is TGTGCCAGCAGCTCACAGGAGTCCGGGGAGCTGTTTTTT.

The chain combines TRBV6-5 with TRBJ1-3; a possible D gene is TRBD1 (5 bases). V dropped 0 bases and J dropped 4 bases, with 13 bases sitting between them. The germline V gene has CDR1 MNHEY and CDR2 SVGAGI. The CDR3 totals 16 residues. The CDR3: CASSYSPGRGGNTIYF. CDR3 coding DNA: TGTGCCAGCAGTTACTCCCCAGGGAGGGGAGGAAACACCATATATTTT.

The CDR3 DNA is TGTGCCAGCAGTTACGGCGGGGGAACCCCCGGGGAGCTGTTTTTT. Its translation is CASSYGGGTPGELFF. The J gene is TRBJ2-2, the V gene TRBV6-5, with 7 bases identical to TRBD2. CDR3 length equals 15 residues. The junction had 6 bases not matched to a gene; V was cut back by 2 bases and J by 6 bases. Per the germline V gene, CDR1 is MNHEY and CDR2 is SVGAGI.

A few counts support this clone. As DNA, the CDR3 is TGTGCCAGCGAACAGAGCTCCTATAATTCACCCCTCCACTTT. It encodes CASEQSSYNSPLHF. V usage is TRBV7-9 and J usage is TRBJ1-6, with D unclear. The V end lost 8 bases, the J end lost 0 bases, and 8 bases lay between the germline ends. The CDR3 is 14 amino acids. The germline V gene encodes CDR1 SEHNR and CDR2 FQNEAQ (reference sequence).

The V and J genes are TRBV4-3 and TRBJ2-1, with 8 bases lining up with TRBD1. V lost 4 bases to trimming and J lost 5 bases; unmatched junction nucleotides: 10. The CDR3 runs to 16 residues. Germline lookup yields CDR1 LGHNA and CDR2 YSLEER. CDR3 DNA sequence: TGCGCCAGCAGCCCCGCGGACAGGGTAACACACAATGAGCAGTTCTTC. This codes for CASSPADRVTHNEQFF.

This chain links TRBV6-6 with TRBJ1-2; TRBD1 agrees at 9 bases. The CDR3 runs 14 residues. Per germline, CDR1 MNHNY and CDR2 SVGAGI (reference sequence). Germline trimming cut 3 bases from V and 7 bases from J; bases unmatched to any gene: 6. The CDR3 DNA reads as TGTGCCAGCAGTTATACACAGGGGGCGCGTGGCTACACCTTC. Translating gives CASSYTQGARGYTF.

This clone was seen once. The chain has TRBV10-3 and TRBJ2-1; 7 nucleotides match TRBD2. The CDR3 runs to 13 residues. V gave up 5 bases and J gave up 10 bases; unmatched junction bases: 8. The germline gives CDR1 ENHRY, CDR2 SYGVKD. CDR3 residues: CAISPGGLGEQFF. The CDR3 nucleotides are TGTGCCATCAGTCCGGGGGGTTTAGGGGAGCAGTTCTTC.

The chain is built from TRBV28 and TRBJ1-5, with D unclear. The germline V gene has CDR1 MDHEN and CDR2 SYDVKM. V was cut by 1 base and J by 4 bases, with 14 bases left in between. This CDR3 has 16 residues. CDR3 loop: CASSLLSQRPNQPQHF. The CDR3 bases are TGTGCCAGCAGTTTATTGAGTCAACGGCCTAATCAGCCCCAGCATTTT.

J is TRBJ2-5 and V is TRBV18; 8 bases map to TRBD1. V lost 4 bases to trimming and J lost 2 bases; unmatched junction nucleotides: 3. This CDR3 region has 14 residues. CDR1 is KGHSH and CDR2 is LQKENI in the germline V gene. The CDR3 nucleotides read TGTGCCAGCTCACTCCGGACAGGGCAAGAGACCCAGTACTTC. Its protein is CASSLRTGQETQYF.

The CDR3 loop is CASSLNRGMGSPDTQYF. The CDR3 bases are TGTGCCAGCAGCCTTAACCGCGGGATGGGGTCTCCGGATACGCAGTATTTT. The V call is TRBV5-6, the J call TRBJ2-3, with D perhaps matching TRBD2 (6 bases). CDR1 is SGHDT and CDR2 is YYEEEE in the germline V gene. V dropped 4 bases and J dropped 6 bases, with 24 bases sitting between them. The CDR3 is made up of 17 amino acids.

The CDR3 DNA reads as TGTGCCAGCAGCTTAGACGGGAGGCAGGGAGAAAAACTGTTTTTT. This codes for CASSLDGRQGEKLFF. J is TRBJ1-4 and V is TRBV7-9; possibly TRBD1 for D (5 bases). CDR1 and CDR2 from the germline V gene are SEHNR and FQNEAQ (reference sequence). With 1 base removed from V and 8 bases from J, the gap between germline ends came to 14 bases. CDR3 length equals 15 residues. Drawing the rest from reference TRBV7-9 and TRBJ1-4, the complete variable domain is DTGVSQNPRHKITKRGQNVTFRCDPISEHNRLYWYRQTLGQGPEFLTYFQNEAQLEKSRLLSDRFSAERPKGSFSTLEIQRTEQGDSAMYLCASSLDGRQGEKLFFGSGTQLSVL.

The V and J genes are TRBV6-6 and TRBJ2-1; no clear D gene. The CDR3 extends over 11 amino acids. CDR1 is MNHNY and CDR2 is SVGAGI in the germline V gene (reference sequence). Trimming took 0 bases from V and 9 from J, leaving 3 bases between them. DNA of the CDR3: TGTGCCAGCAGTTACTCGGCTGAGCAGTTCTTC. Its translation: CASSYSAEQFF.